This T cell receptor (beta chain) emerged from a study of monozygotic twins with inflammatory bowel disease. General study results and limits: Healthy twins shared more clonotypes with others than IBD patients, most markedly active ones. IBD patients showed reduced TCRbeta diversity (inverse Simpson) versus healthy co-twins. Patient repertoires may have gained variability from differing immunosuppressive treatments.

In regard to this clonotype: Its antigen is as yet unknown.

After re-calling the 5' RACE reads, TCRdb lists one entry per CDR3 protein, DNA absent. The sample table includes 150,000 to 200,000 distinct CDR3 sequences. CDR1 is SEHNR and CDR2 is FQNEAQ in the germline V gene (reference sequence). This CDR3 is 13 amino acids long. Sample: blood. The chain joins TRBV7-9 to TRBJ1-1. This receptor was taken from a human donor with ulcerative colitis or Crohn's disease, or a healthy co-twin of an affected twin (not recorded which). The CDR3 here is CASRSGSYTEAFF.